In its sample, the clone carrying this T cell receptor (beta chain) was seen a few times. This sample was included in a study of blood T cells in healthy people across ages. Sample-barcoded 5' priming and a J-beta primer mix drove a second PCR of roughly 6 to 12 cycles. Via MiXCR, TCRdb re-called the 5' RACE reads, giving one row per CDR3 protein. The sample lists some 1,500,000 distinct CDR3 sequences, around 40% occurring once. The sequencing sample was made of blood. This clonotype originated in a woman aged 18-29 years in good health.

This CDR3 reads CASSQEGTYPSEQYF. The CDR3 DNA is TGTGCCAGCAGCCAAGAAGGGACTTACCCTTCCGAGCAGTACTTC. The J gene is TRBJ2-7, the V gene TRBV4-2, with D possibly matching TRBD2 (6 bases). The germline CDR1 and CDR2 sequences are LGHNA and YNFKEQ. V was trimmed by 0 bases and J by 6 bases, leaving 15 bases between them. The CDR3 has 15 amino acids.